This T cell receptor (beta chain) appears in the sequencing data of a study of blood T cell repertoires in COVID-19. On the study more broadly: The samples span acute and convalescent COVID-19 from the United States, Italy and Spain. PBMCs, B-cell-depleted T cells, or T cells were the source of the cDNA or gDNA that made up the material.

In the original workflow: From reference gene primer amplification, estimates of nucleated cell counts were derived. Libraries were prepared by immunoSEQ multiplex PCR; TCRdb keeps only in-frame clonotypes and omits some of them. Clone size and the V and J calls come from that table; the DNA yielded D and trimming. The sample includes 280,000 or so clones, 89% of them seen just once. This clone was recorded once. Sequenced sample: peripheral blood. The TCR sequence derives from a woman aged 55-69 years with acute or convalescent COVID-19.

This chain's CDR3 is CASSKGRLAGVLNEQFF. CDR3 nucleotides: TGTGCCAGCAGCAAGGGACGCCTAGCGGGAGTCCTCAATGAGCAGTTCTTC. This chain uses TRBV21-1 with TRBJ2-1; TRBD2 is the table's D call, not checked against the DNA. TRBV21-1 is designated a pseudogene. The CDR3 length is 17 residues.